A single sample is the source of the 21 T cell receptor beta chains below, sequenced in a study of blood T cell repertoires in COVID-19. Some clones are missing from TCRdb's copy, which holds only in-frame ones; the method was immunoSEQ multiplex PCR. The profile shows about 260,000 clones, more than 75% of them singletons. Sequencing used peripheral blood. Receptor source: a woman in her thirties or forties who had recovered from COVID-19.

This sequence joins TRBV6-5 and TRBJ1-3, with 9 bases fitting TRBD1. The CDR3 is 14 amino acids. V gave up 5 bases and J gave up 4 bases; unmatched junction bases: 3. From germline, CDR1 is MNHEY and CDR2 SVGAGI. CDR3 nucleotide sequence: TGTGCCAGCAGTCGGGGACAGGGAGGAAACACCATATATTTT. This codes for CASSRGQGGNTIYF.

The V gene is TRBV9, the J gene TRBJ2-5; a possible D gene is TRBD1 (6 bases). This CDR3 has 16 residues. V was clipped by 4 bases and J by 5 bases, with 21 bases between them. Germline loops: CDR1 SGDLS, CDR2 YYNGEE. In nucleotides, the CDR3 is TGTGCCAGCAGCACAAACCCAGGAGGTGGGGGCGAGACCCAGTACTTC. It encodes CASSTNPGGGGETQYF. The full variable domain, in which reference TRBV9 and TRBJ2-5 provide the parts outside the CDR3, is DSGVTQTPKHLITATGQRVTLRCSPRSGDLSVYWYQQSLDQGLQFLIQYYNGEERAKGNILERFSAQQFPDLHSELNLSSLELGDSALYFCASSTNPGGGGETQYFGPGTRLLVL.

This chain uses TRBV19 with TRBJ1-5; 10 nucleotides line up with TRBD1. CDR1 is LNHDA and CDR2 is SQIVND in the germline V gene (reference sequence). V shed 7 bases and J 5 bases; nucleotides not matched to a gene: 5. CDR3 length equals 14 residues. CDR3 loop: CASTDGTGDQPQHF. The CDR3 region has the DNA TGTGCCAGTACCGACGGGACAGGGGATCAGCCCCAGCATTTT. The full variable domain, completed using reference TRBV19 and TRBJ1-5, is DGGITQSPKYLFRKEGQNVTLSCEQNLNHDAMYWYRQDPGQGLRLIYYSQIVNDFQKGDIAEGYSVSREKKESFPLTVTSAQKNPTAFYLCASTDGTGDQPQHFGDGTRLSIL.

This chain uses TRBV7-2 with TRBJ2-7; D uncertain. The CDR3 covers 14 residues. The V end lost 4 bases, the J end lost 3 bases, and 13 bases lay between the germline ends. Germline CDR1 SGHTA, CDR2 FQGNSA. The CDR3 spells CASSSSGRHYEQYF. The CDR3 region has the DNA TGTGCCAGCAGCTCCAGTGGCAGGCACTACGAGCAGTACTTC.

Comment on this clone: One end of the junction is discordant with germline, which a read error may explain. The V and J genes are TRBV5-1 and TRBJ2-1; TRBD2 aligns across 7 bases. The germline V gene encodes CDR1 SGHRS and CDR2 YFSETQ. This CDR3 is 17 amino acids long. For the CDR3, the DNA is TGCGCCAGCAGCTTGGGGCAGGGAGGGATCCCCTACGATGAGCAGTTCTTC. Encoded protein: CASSLGQGGIPYDEQFF.

The chain employs TRBV5-1 and TRBJ1-1, with D possibly TRBD1 on 5 matching bases. The CDR3 runs 13 residues. Germline V gene sequence: CDR1 SGHRS, CDR2 YFSETQ. Trimming removed 2 bases from V and 3 bases from J, with 8 bases in between. CDR3 amino acids: CASSFPGYTEAFF. CDR3 bases: TGCGCCAGCAGCTTCCCAGGGTACACTGAAGCTTTCTTT.

The J gene is TRBJ2-7, the V gene TRBV5-4; 7 bases agree with TRBD1. V lost 4 bases to trimming and J lost 0 bases; unmatched junction nucleotides: 7. The V gene's germline CDR1 is SGHNT and CDR2 YYREEE (reference sequence). This CDR3 region has 15 residues. The CDR3 reads CASSPRQGSSYEQYF. The DNA for the CDR3 is TGTGCCAGCAGCCCCAGACAGGGAAGCTCCTACGAGCAGTACTTC.

The V call is TRBV7-2, the J call TRBJ2-7; the D gene is possibly TRBD2 (6 bases). Trimming stripped 3 bases from V and 3 bases from J, with 12 bases between. The CDR3 runs to 14 residues. The germline V gene has CDR1 SGHTA and CDR2 FQGNSA. DNA of the CDR3: TGTGCCAGCAGCTTGTGGGTGGGGGGCTACGAGCAGTACTTC. This gives the protein CASSLWVGGYEQYF.

This rearrangement joins TRBV24-1 to TRBJ1-1; 9 bases line up with TRBD1. V shed 7 bases, J shed 6 bases, and the junction held 17 bases outside the gene matches. This CDR3 has 17 residues. The germline V gene has CDR1 KGHDR and CDR2 SFDVKD. Here the CDR3 reads CATSGIYRGRFSPEAFF. The CDR3 DNA reads TGTGCCACCAGCGGAATTTACAGGGGGCGCTTCAGCCCTGAAGCTTTCTTT.

The chain links TRBV5-1 to TRBJ1-1; no firm D call. The CDR3 contains 15 residues. The V end lost 0 bases, the J end lost 4 bases, and 13 bases lay between the germline ends. Germline CDR1 reads SGHRS; CDR2 reads YFSETQ. CDR3 bases: TGCGCCAGCAGCTTGGCCCACGAGGTGGGCACTGAAGCTTTCTTT. Amino acid sequence: CASSLAHEVGTEAFF.

The chain is built from TRBV2 and TRBJ2-2, with 9 bases aligning to TRBD1. Germline V lookup: CDR1 SNHLY, CDR2 FYNNEI. This CDR3 is 14 amino acids long. V lost 6 bases and J lost 5; bases outside the gene matches: 4. As DNA, the CDR3 is TGTGCCAGCAGCGGGACAGGGAGGACCGGGGAGCTGTTTTTT. It specifies CASSGTGRTGELFF.

The gene calls are TRBV9 and TRBJ1-1; 8 positions agree with TRBD1. Losses at the gene ends were 2 bases for V and 1 base for J; bases not matched to a gene: 4. The CDR3 covers 15 residues. Germline-derived CDR1 and CDR2 are SGDLS and YYNGEE. CDR3 nucleotide sequence: TGTGCCAGCAGCGTTTATGGGACAGGGAACACTGAAGCTTTCTTT. It is translated as CASSVYGTGNTEAFF.

This rearrangement joins TRBV5-1 to TRBJ2-6, with D perhaps matching TRBD2 (7 bases). The CDR3 contains 19 residues. The V end was cut by 4 bases, the J end by 0 bases, with 20 bases between. CDR1 is SGHRS and CDR2 is YFSETQ in the germline V gene. This chain's CDR3 is CASSTLQGGPLSGANVLTF. DNA for the CDR3: TGCGCCAGCAGCACCTTACAGGGAGGGCCTCTCTCTGGGGCCAACGTCCTGACTTTC. The full variable domain, rest sourced from reference TRBV5-1 and TRBJ2-6, is KAGVTQTPRYLIKTRGQQVTLSCSPISGHRSVSWYQQTPGQGLQFLFEYFSETQRNKGNFPGRFSGRQFSNSRSEMNVSTLELGDSALYLCASSTLQGGPLSGANVLTFGAGSRLTVL.

The chain combines TRBV4-2 with TRBJ1-1; D gene uncertain. Germline V gene data show CDR1 as LGHNA and CDR2 as YNFKEQ. The ends were cut back, 5 bases at V and 3 bases at J, with 10 bases in the middle. The CDR3 has 13 amino acids. The CDR3 loop is CASSGQEYTEAFF. The CDR3 DNA sequence: TGTGCCAGCAGCGGGCAGGAATACACTGAAGCTTTCTTT.

Here the CDR3 reads CASSLAATGDLIGGYTF. The CDR3 DNA reads TGTGCCAGCAGCTTAGCTGCGACAGGGGACCTCATTGGCGGCTACACCTTC. This chain uses TRBV7-2 with TRBJ1-2; 8 bases align to TRBD1. The V gene end was trimmed by 0 bases and the J gene end by 8 bases; junction bases not matched to a gene: 14. Germline V gene lookup returns CDR1 SGHTA and CDR2 FQGNSA. CDR3 length: 17 amino acids.

V usage is TRBV7-3 and J usage is TRBJ2-1, with TRBD2 matching over 7 bases. Looked up from germline, CDR1 is SGHTA and CDR2 is FQGTGA. V lost 5 bases and J lost 2; bases outside the gene matches: 6. The CDR3 contains 15 residues. The DNA for the CDR3 is TGTGCCAGCAGCCCCCTGGGGGGGGCCTACAATGAGCAGTTCTTC. Amino acid sequence: CASSPLGGAYNEQFF.

The V and J genes are TRBV7-3 and TRBJ1-4; D ambiguous. The CDR3 loop spans 16 amino acids. Trimming stripped 2 bases from V and 0 bases from J, with 10 bases between. The germline gives CDR1 SGHTA, CDR2 FQGTGA. The CDR3 protein is CASSLQAGATNEKLFF. CDR3 DNA: TGTGCCAGCAGCTTACAAGCTGGTGCAACTAATGAAAAACTGTTTTTT. The complete variable domain, with remaining parts taken from reference TRBV7-3 and TRBJ1-4, reads GAGVSQTPSNKVTEKGKYVELRCDPISGHTALYWYRQSLGQGPEFLIYFQGTGAADDSGLPNDRFFAVRPEGSVSTLKIQRTERGDSAVYLCASSLQAGATNEKLFFGSGTQLSVL.

The chain uses TRBV5-1 and TRBJ2-7; 7 nucleotides agree with TRBD1. The germline V gene has CDR1 SGHRS and CDR2 YFSETQ. The length of the CDR3 is 13 residues. Trimming cost V 4 bases and J 3 bases; bases outside gene matches: 4. In DNA, the CDR3 is TGCGCCAGCAGCCAGGGGACAGTCTACGAGCAGTACTTC. This codes for CASSQGTVYEQYF.

CDR3 in DNA: TGTGCCAGCTCCTACAACGGGGTCGGTGAAAAACTGTTTTTT. It yields the protein CASSYNGVGEKLFF. The chain is built from TRBV9 and TRBJ1-4; D remains unclear. The CDR3 runs to 14 residues. V shed 7 bases and J shed 7 bases, with 17 bases lying between them. Germline lookup yields CDR1 SGDLS and CDR2 YYNGEE.

The chain links TRBV9 to TRBJ2-2; 9 bases are shared with TRBD1. The CDR3 contains 16 residues. In germline, CDR1 is SGDLS, CDR2 YYNGEE. Trimming cost V 4 bases and J 1 base; bases outside gene matches: 5. DNA of the CDR3: TGTGCCAGCAGCCGACGACAGGGGGTGAACACCGGGGAGCTGTTTTTT. It translates to CASSRRQGVNTGELFF.

The chain is built from TRBV5-1 and TRBJ2-2; D gene ambiguous. This CDR3 is built from 13 residues. Looked up from germline, CDR1 is SGHRS and CDR2 is YFSETQ. The ends were cut back, 1 base at V and 3 bases at J, with 4 bases in the middle. CDR3 sequence: CASSLRDTGELFF. CDR3 nucleotide sequence: TGCGCCAGCAGCTTGCGGGACACCGGGGAGCTGTTTTTT. Complete variable domain (other parts from reference TRBV5-1 and TRBJ2-2): KAGVTQTPRYLIKTRGQQVTLSCSPISGHRSVSWYQQTPGQGLQFLFEYFSETQRNKGNFPGRFSGRQFSNSRSEMNVSTLELGDSALYLCASSLRDTGELFFGEGSRLTVL.